The clone carrying this T cell receptor beta chain has only a few counts. As yet, its antigen is unknown. This record comes from a study of T-cell memory formation after mild COVID-19. At the level of the study: Clustering of TCRs was largely donor specific.

Study-wide points: The SARS-CoV-2 specificity of second-wave clones reaching peak at day 37 remained unverified.

TCRdb processed the 5' RACE reads anew with MiXCR; each CDR3 protein has one entry. The sample lists approximately 89,000 distinct CDR3 sequences; about 13% were seen once. This clonotype was obtained from a man younger than 35 who had mild COVID-19 (a few samples of this study predate the infection). Cell type and time point are not known. The specimen was PBMCs or a T cell subset sorted from them (not recorded which).

The CDR3, as DNA: TGTGCCAGCGGTGCGGGACACGAGCAGTACTTC. Encoded protein: CASGAGHEQYF. This chain links TRBV12-3 or TRBV12-4 with TRBJ2-7, with a possible D match to TRBD2 (6 bases). CDR3 length: 11 residues. The V end lost 8 bases, the J end lost 5 bases, and 10 bases lay between the germline ends.